The 10 T cell receptor beta chains reported below all come from one sample, sequenced in a study of long-term antiretroviral therapy in people with HIV. Investigators performed immunoSEQ version v3.0 at survey level. Generated by immunoSEQ multiplex PCR, the TCRdb table keeps only in-frame clones and is missing some. Altogether about 33,000 clones are present, about 96% being singletons, with the ten largest covering roughly 2.3%. This sample comprised unsorted PBMCs, obtained approximately 6.6 years after starting antiretroviral therapy. The receptors originated from a man aged 25 to 45 with HIV.

This sequence joins TRBV19 and TRBJ1-1; D remains ambiguous. Trimming took off 5 bases at V and 5 bases at J, with 18 bases between the two ends. Germline V CDR1 and CDR2: LNHDA, SQIVND (reference sequence). The CDR3 has 15 residues. CDR3 in DNA: TGTGCCAGTAGTCGGCTCCAGCTTGAACAGACTGAAGCTTTCTTT. Translated, it gives CASSRLQLEQTEAFF.

The genes are TRBV19 and TRBJ1-1; D unresolved. The CDR3 extends over 11 amino acids. With 1 base removed from V and 10 bases from J, the gap between germline ends came to 7 bases. Germline V CDR1 and CDR2: LNHDA, SQIVND (reference sequence). Here the CDR3 reads CASSIGGPAFF. The CDR3 nucleotides read TGTGCCAGTAGTATAGGCGGGCCAGCTTTCTTT.

With regard to this clone: This CDR3 fails to terminate in the conserved phenylalanine or tryptophan, so it likely reflects a read error. It is unclear where the CDR3 begins or ends on the DNA, so no DNA is shown, and the CDR3 is as TCRdb lists it. The chain couples TRBV11-2 to TRBJ1-4; the table's D call, TRBD1, has no DNA check behind it. Germline assignment: CDR1 SGHAT and CDR2 FQNNGV. The CDR3 is 9 amino acids long, termini counted. CDR3 region: CASSPGQGG.

This chain joins TRBV15 and TRBJ2-7; TRBD1 might be the D (6 bases). V lost 4 bases and J lost 0, with 10 bases in between. This CDR3 has 14 amino acids. Germline V gene lookup returns CDR1 LNHNV and CDR2 YYDKDF (reference sequence). This chain's CDR3 is CATSTRQVSYEQYF. CDR3 sequence (DNA): TGTGCCACCAGCACCAGACAGGTCTCCTACGAGCAGTACTTC.

This rearrangement joins TRBV2 to TRBJ1-4; no clear D gene. This CDR3 has 12 residues. Trimming took off 5 bases at V and 8 bases at J, with 9 bases between the two ends. Looked up from germline, CDR1 is SNHLY and CDR2 is FYNNEI. CDR3 nucleotides: TGTGCCAGCAGTACGGAGGGCGAAAAACTGTTTTTT. This translates into CASSTEGEKLFF.

J is TRBJ1-1 and V is TRBV21-1. TRBV21-1 is tagged as a pseudogene. The length of the CDR3 is 15 residues. CDR3 in amino acids: CASSKARGVDTEAFF. For the CDR3, the DNA is TGTGCCAGCAGCAAAGCAAGGGGAGTGGACACTGAAGCTTTCTTT.

The V and J genes are TRBV6-5 and TRBJ1-1; D not certain. Per germline, CDR1 MNHEY and CDR2 SVGAGI. Trimming pared 2 bases from V and 3 bases from J, leaving 10 bases between. The CDR3 runs 14 residues. The CDR3 sequence: CASSYGRVHTEAFF. In DNA form, the CDR3 reads TGTGCCAGCAGTTACGGGAGGGTTCACACTGAAGCTTTCTTT.

The genes are TRBV5-5 and TRBJ2-5; maybe TRBD1 (5 bases). The CDR3 is made up of 15 amino acids. V dropped 2 bases and J dropped 4 bases, with 15 bases sitting between them. From germline, CDR1 is SGHKS and CDR2 YYEKEE (reference sequence). CDR3 sequence (DNA): TGTGCCAGCAGCTTCTTGTTGACAGCAGGAGAGACCCAGTACTTC. This translates into CASSFLLTAGETQYF. The whole variable domain, remainder taken from reference TRBV5-5 and TRBJ2-5, is DAGVTQSPTHLIKTRGQQVTLRCSPISGHKSVSWYQQVLGQGPQFIFQYYEKEERGRGNFPDRFSARQFPNYSSELNVNALLLGDSALYLCASSFLLTAGETQYFGPGTRLLVL.

The gene calls are TRBV7-3 and TRBJ2-5; TRBD1 aligns across 7 bases. Trimming took 4 bases from V and 5 from J; bases not matched to a gene: 7. This CDR3 region has 14 residues. CDR1 is SGHTA, CDR2 FQGTGA, per germline. The CDR3 loop reads CASSSQGGSETQYF. The CDR3 nucleotides read TGTGCCAGCAGCTCGCAAGGGGGCTCGGAGACCCAGTACTTC.

This rearrangement joins TRBV19 to TRBJ2-2, with a weak D call TRBD2 (5 bases). The CDR3 consists of 15 residues. The V end lost 2 bases, the J end lost 5 bases, and 12 bases lay between the germline ends. Germline assignment: CDR1 LNHDA and CDR2 SQIVND (reference sequence). CDR3 loop: CASSISGVWTGELFF. The CDR3 region has the DNA TGTGCCAGTAGTATATCCGGGGTTTGGACCGGGGAGCTGTTTTTT.